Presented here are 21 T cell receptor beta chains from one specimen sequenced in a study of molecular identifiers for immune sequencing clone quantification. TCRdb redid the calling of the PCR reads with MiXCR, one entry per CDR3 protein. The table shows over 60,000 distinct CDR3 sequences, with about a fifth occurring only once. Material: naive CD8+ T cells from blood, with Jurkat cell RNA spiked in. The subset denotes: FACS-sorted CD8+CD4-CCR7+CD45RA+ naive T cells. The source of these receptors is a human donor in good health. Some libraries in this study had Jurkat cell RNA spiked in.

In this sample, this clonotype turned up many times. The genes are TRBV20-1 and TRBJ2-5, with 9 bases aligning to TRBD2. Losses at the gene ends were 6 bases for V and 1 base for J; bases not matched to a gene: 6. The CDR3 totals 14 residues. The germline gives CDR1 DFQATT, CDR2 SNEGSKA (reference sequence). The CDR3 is CSAAPSGVQETQYF. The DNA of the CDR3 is TGCAGTGCGGCCCCTAGCGGGGTCCAAGAGACCCAGTACTTC.

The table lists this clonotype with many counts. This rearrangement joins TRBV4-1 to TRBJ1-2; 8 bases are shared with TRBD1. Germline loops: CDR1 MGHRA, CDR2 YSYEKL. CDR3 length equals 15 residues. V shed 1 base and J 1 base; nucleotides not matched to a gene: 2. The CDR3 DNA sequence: TGCGCCAGCAGCCAAGGACAGGGGAGTAACTATGGCTACACCTTC. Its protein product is CASSQGQGSNYGYTF.

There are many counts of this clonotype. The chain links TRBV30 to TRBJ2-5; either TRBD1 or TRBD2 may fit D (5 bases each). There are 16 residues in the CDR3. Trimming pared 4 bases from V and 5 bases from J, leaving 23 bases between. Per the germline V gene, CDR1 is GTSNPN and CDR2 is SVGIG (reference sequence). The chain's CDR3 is CAWIESPGPFKETQYF. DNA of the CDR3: TGTGCCTGGATAGAGTCACCGGGACCCTTTAAGGAGACCCAGTACTTC. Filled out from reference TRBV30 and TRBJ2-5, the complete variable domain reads SQTIHQWPATLVQPVGSPLSLECTVEGTSNPNLYWYRQAAGRGLQLLFYSVGIGQISSEVPQNLSASRPQDRQFILSSKKLLLSDSGFYLCAWIESPGPFKETQYFGPGTRLLVL.

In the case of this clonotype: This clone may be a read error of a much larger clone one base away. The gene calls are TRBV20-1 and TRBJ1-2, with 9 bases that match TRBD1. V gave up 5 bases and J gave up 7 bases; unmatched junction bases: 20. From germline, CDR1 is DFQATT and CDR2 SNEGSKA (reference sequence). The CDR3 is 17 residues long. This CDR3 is CSAYPRDRVRYSCGYTF. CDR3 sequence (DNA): TGCAGTGCTTACCCCCGGGACAGGGTACGGTATAGCTGTGGCTACACCTTC.

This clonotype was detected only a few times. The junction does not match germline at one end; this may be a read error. The CDR3 DNA follows: TGTGCCAGCAGCGACGGCCCAGCCCTTTTTTTC. This sequence encodes CASSDGPALFF. The chain has TRBV7-8 and TRBJ2-7; D is ambiguous. This CDR3 region has 11 residues. From germline, CDR1 is SGHVS and CDR2 FQNEAQ.

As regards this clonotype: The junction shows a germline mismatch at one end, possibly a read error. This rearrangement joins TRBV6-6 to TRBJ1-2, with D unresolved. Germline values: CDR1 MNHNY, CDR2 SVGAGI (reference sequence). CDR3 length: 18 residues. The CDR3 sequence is CGSSYSVPGFGGESGYTF. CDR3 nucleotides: TGTGGCAGCAGTTACTCAGTTCCCGGGTTCGGCGGTGAGTCCGGCTACACCTTC.

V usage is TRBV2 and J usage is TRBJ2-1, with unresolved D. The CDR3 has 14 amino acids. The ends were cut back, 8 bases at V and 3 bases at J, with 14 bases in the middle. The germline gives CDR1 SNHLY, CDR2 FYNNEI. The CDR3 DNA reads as TGTGCCAGCGGTCCTGTAACTGTCTACAATGAGCAGTTCTTC. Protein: CASGPVTVYNEQFF.

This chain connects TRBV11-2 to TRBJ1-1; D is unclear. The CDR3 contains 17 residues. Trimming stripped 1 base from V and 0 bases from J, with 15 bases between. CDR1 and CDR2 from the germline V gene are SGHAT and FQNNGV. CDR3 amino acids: CASSLASLGSMNTEAFF. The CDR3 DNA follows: TGTGCCAGCAGCTTAGCCTCCCTTGGCAGTATGAACACTGAAGCTTTCTTT. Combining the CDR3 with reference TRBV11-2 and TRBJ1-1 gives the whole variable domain EAGVAQSPRYKIIEKRQSVAFWCNPISGHATLYWYQQILGQGPKLLIQFQNNGVVDDSQLPKDRFSAERLKGVDSTLKIQPAKLEDSAVYLCASSLASLGSMNTEAFFGQGTRLTVV.

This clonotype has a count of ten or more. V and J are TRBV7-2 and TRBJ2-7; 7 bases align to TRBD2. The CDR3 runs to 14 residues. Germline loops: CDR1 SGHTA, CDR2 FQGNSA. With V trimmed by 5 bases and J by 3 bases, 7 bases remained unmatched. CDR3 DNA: TGTGCCAGCAGCCCATCCGGGGGGTTCTACGAGCAGTACTTC. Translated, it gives CASSPSGGFYEQYF.

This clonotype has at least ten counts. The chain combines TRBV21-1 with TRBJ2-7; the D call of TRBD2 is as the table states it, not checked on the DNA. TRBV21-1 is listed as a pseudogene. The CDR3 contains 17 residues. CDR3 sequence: CASSPTSSGRVFREQYF. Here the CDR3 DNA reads TGTGCCAGCAGCCCCACTTCTAGCGGGAGGGTTTTTCGCGAGCAGTACTTC.

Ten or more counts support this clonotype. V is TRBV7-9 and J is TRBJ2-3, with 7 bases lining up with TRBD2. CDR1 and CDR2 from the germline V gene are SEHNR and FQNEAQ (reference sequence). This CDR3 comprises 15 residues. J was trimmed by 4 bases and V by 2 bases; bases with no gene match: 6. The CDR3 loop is CASSLRGSAADTQYF. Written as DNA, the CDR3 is TGTGCCAGCAGCTTACGCGGGAGCGCGGCAGATACGCAGTATTTT.

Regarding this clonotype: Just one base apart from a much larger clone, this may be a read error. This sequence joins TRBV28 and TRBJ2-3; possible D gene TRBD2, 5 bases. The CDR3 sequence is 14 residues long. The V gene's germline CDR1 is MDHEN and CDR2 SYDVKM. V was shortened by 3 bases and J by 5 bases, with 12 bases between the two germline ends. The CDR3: CASSFPPGRDTQYF. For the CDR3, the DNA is TGTGCCAGCAGTTTTCCCCCTGGGAGAGATACGCAGTATTTT. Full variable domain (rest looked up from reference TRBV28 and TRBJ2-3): DVKVTQSSRYLVKRTGEKVFLECVQDMDHENMFWYRQDPGLGLRLIYFSYDVKMKEKGDIPEGYSVSREKKERFSLILESASTNQTSMYLCASSFPPGRDTQYFGPGTRLTVL.

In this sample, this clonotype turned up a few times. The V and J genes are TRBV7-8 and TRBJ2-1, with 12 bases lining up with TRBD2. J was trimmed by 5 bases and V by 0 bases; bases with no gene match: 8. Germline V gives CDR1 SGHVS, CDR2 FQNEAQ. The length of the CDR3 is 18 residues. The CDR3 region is CASSLALAGGPTNNEQFF. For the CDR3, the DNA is TGTGCCAGCAGCTTAGCGCTAGCGGGAGGGCCTACGAACAATGAGCAGTTCTTC.

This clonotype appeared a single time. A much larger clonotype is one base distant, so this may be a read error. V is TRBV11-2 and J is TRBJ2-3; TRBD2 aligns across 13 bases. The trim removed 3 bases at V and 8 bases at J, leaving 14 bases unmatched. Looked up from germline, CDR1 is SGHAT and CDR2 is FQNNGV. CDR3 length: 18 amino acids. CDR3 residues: CASSLEFGLAGVAGTQYF. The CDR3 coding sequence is TGTGCCAGCAGCTTGGAATTCGGACTAGCGGGAGTGGCAGGTACGCAGTATTTT.

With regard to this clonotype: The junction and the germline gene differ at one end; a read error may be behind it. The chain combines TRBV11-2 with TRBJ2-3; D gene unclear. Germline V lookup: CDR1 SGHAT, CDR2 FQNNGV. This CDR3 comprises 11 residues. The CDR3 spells CASSYTDTKYF. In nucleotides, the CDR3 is TGTGCCAGCAGCTACACAGATACGAAGTATTTT.

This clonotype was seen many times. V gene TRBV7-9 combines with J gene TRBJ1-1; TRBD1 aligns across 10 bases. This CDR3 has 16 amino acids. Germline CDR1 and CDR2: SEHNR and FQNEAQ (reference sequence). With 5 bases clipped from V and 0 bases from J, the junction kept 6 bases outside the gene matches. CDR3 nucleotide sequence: TGTGCCAGCAGCCTTAGGACAGGGGGGTTGAACACTGAAGCTTTCTTT. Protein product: CASSLRTGGLNTEAFF.

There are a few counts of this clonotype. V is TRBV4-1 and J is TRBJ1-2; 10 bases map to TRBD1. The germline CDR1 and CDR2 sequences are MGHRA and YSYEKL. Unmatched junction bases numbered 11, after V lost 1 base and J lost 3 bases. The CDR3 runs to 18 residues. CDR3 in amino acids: CASSQVTAGTGEHYGYTF. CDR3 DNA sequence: TGCGCCAGCAGCCAAGTAACGGCCGGGACAGGGGAGCACTATGGCTACACCTTC.

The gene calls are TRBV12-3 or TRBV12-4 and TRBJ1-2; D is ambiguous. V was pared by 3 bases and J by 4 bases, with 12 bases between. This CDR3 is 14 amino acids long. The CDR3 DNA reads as TGTGCCAGCAGTTTTCTGATTGACTCCTATGGCTACACCTTC. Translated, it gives CASSFLIDSYGYTF.

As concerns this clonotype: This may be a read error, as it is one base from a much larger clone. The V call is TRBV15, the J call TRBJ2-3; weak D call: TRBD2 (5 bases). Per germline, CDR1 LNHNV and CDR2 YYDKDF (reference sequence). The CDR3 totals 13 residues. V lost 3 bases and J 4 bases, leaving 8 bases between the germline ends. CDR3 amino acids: CATSRDFADTQYF. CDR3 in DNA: TGTGCCACCAGCAGGGACTTCGCAGATACGCAGTATTTT.

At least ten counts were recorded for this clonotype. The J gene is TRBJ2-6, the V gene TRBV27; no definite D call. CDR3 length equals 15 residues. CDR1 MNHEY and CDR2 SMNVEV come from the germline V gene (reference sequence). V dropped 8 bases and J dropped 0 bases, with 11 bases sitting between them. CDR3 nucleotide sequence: TGTGCCAGCTGTCCTGGAAGCTCTGGGGCCAACGTCCTGACTTTC. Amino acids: CASCPGSSGANVLTF.

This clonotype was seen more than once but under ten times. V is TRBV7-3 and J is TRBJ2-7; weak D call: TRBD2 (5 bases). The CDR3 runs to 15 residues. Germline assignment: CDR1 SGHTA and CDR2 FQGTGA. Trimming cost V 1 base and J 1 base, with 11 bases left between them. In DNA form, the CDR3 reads TGTGCCAGCAGCTTAAGGGTACTAGGTTCCTACGAGCAGTACTTC. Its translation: CASSLRVLGSYEQYF.